This record covers a single T cell receptor (beta chain). Antigen: not known. The source of the sample is a study of shared clonotypes between healthy human individuals. Broader study findings: A few donors held around 5% of naive CD4 clonotypes in common. Despite large depth, rarefaction showed incomplete sorted-subset sequencing.

In the source study's methods: There were no quality scores in the junction-only immunoSEQ sequences, so filtering differed. Clones were sequenced by immunoSEQ multiplex PCR, and TCRdb holds only the in-frame ones, with some missing. V, J and clone size were drawn from that table, and D and trimming were deduced from the DNA. The table shows roughly 1,500,000 clones, with 98% occurring only once. CDR1 is SGHAT and CDR2 is FQNNGV in the germline V gene. The CDR3 covers 16 residues. Trimming cost V 4 bases and J 8 bases; bases outside gene matches: 8. The sequenced sample consisted of naive CD4+ T cells sorted from blood. The subset was: CD45RA+ positively selected. The chain joins TRBV11-2 to TRBJ2-1; 13 bases match TRBD2. The clonotype was recovered from a man aged 30-40 years in good health. The CDR3 DNA reads as TGTGCCAGCAGCTCAGGACTAGCGGGAGTATCACATGAGCAGTTCTTC. This codes for CASSSGLAGVSHEQFF.